A single TCR beta chain is shown here with its context. The antigen remains undetermined. Here immunoSEQ multiplex PCR was the method, and the copy in TCRdb shows in-frame clones only, minus some. The sample includes approximately 31,000 clones, around three quarters of them seen just once. This sample was taken from a study of vaccination effects on CD4 cells after COVID-19. Study-level background: Post-vaccine specimens were collected at a median of 72 days following the second dose.

This CDR3 is built from 15 residues. Germline lookup yields CDR1 MGHRA and CDR2 YSYEKL. Trimming removed 2 bases from V and 6 bases from J; junction bases left unmatched: 6. Expansion of antigen-specific CD4+ T cells with viral peptide pools was carried out by the ViraFEST assay before sequencing. Isolating CD4+ T cells followed less than 11 days of culture. Participants received two doses of either the BNT162b2 or mRNA-1273 vaccine. Vaccine recipients, nucleocapsid antibody negative, had no prior SARS-CoV-2 infection. Source: CD4+ T cells from PBMCs cultured with HCoV-229E spike peptides, taken after COVID-19 vaccination. This receptor was taken from a human donor who received a COVID-19 vaccine. This chain connects TRBV4-1 to TRBJ2-2, with 7 bases lining up with TRBD1. In nucleotides, the CDR3 is TGCGCCAGCAGCCAACCTGACAGGGAATCCGGGGAGCTGTTTTTT. This sequence encodes CASSQPDRESGELFF.